This entry lists 20 T cell receptor beta chains sequenced from one sample in a study of T cell changes during pregnancy in multiple sclerosis. The table came from immunoSEQ multiplex PCR; TCRdb's copy has only in-frame clones and leaves some out. The data contain about 30,000 clones, around 94% of them singletons. The starting material was CD8+ T cells from peripheral blood mononuclear cells, obtained before pregnancy. The source of these receptors is a female donor with multiple sclerosis, enrolled in a pregnancy study.

The chain carries TRBV28 and TRBJ2-1; 7 nucleotides align to TRBD1. Germline V lookup: CDR1 MDHEN, CDR2 SYDVKM. This CDR3 spans 15 amino acids. V was clipped by 6 bases and J by 5 bases; unmatched bases: 10. CDR3 DNA sequence: TGTGCCAGCAGACCCCCGGGGACAGTCCACAATGAGCAGTTCTTC. It yields the protein CASRPPGTVHNEQFF. Drawing the rest from reference TRBV28 and TRBJ2-1, the complete variable domain is DVKVTQSSRYLVKRTGEKVFLECVQDMDHENMFWYRQDPGLGLRLIYFSYDVKMKEKGDIPEGYSVSREKKERFSLILESASTNQTSMYLCASRPPGTVHNEQFFGPGTRLTVL.

The chain combines TRBV7-8 with TRBJ2-2; D is ambiguous. This CDR3 region has 19 residues. Germline V gene lookup returns CDR1 SGHVS and CDR2 FQNEAQ. Trimming took off 2 bases at V and 0 bases at J, with 19 bases between the two ends. Written as DNA, the CDR3 is TGTGCCAGCAGCTTATATCTTCTTAACACATACACGAACACCGGGGAGCTGTTTTTT. It codes for CASSLYLLNTYTNTGELFF.

The chain couples TRBV4-3 to TRBJ2-7; D unresolved. Looked up from germline, CDR1 is LGHNA and CDR2 is YSLEER. The CDR3 contains 16 residues. V was trimmed by 0 bases and J by 3 bases, leaving 15 bases between them. CDR3 region: CASSQDSRQASYEQYF. CDR3 DNA: TGCGCCAGCAGCCAAGATAGTCGGCAGGCCAGCTACGAGCAGTACTTC.

CDR3 DNA: TGTGCCAGCAGCCCCGGCCTGACAACGAAGGACACTGAAGCTTTCTTT. Protein: CASSPGLTTKDTEAFF. The rearrangement uses TRBV7-3 and TRBJ1-1, with D unresolved. Germline V gene sequence: CDR1 SGHTA, CDR2 FQGTGA. V was shortened by 5 bases and J by 3 bases, with 19 bases between the two germline ends. The CDR3 runs to 16 residues.

The chain employs TRBV5-4 and TRBJ1-2, with TRBD1 identical over 8 bases. This CDR3 is built from 15 residues. V was pared by 5 bases and J by 3 bases, with 9 bases of the junction left unmatched. Looked up from germline, CDR1 is SGHNT and CDR2 is YYREEE (reference sequence). The CDR3 bases are TGTGCCAGCAGTTATTCAACAGGGGGGGACTATGGCTACACCTTC. This encodes CASSYSTGGDYGYTF.

This rearrangement joins TRBV7-9 to TRBJ1-2, with no clear D. Germline V lookup: CDR1 SEHNR, CDR2 FQNEAQ (reference sequence). The CDR3 is 16 amino acids. V was clipped by 5 bases and J by 4 bases, with 20 bases between them. The CDR3 here is CASSQDQARQPYGYTF. In nucleotides, the CDR3 is TGTGCCAGCAGCCAAGATCAGGCCAGGCAGCCCTATGGCTACACCTTC.

J is TRBJ2-1 and V is TRBV7-2, with a weak D call TRBD2 (5 bases). Trimming shortened V by 3 bases and J by 0 bases, and 12 bases separated the two germline ends. The CDR3 extends over 16 amino acids. Germline loops: CDR1 SGHTA, CDR2 FQGNSA. The CDR3: CASSLRVGSSYNEQFF. Written as DNA, the CDR3 is TGTGCCAGCAGCTTGAGGGTCGGAAGCTCCTACAATGAGCAGTTCTTC.

The chain is built from TRBV18 and TRBJ2-7; 8 nucleotides align to TRBD1. J gave up 6 bases and V 2 bases, and 9 bases lay outside the gene matches. Germline V gene data show CDR1 as KGHSH and CDR2 as LQKENI. This CDR3 has 15 amino acids. The CDR3, as DNA: TGTGCCAGCTCACCAGATGACAGGGGACGCGGCGAGCAGTACTTC. Translated, it gives CASSPDDRGRGEQYF.

The chain has TRBV7-2 and TRBJ2-7; 7 bases fit TRBD2. Germline values: CDR1 SGHTA, CDR2 FQGNSA. Losses at the gene ends were 4 bases for V and 7 bases for J; bases not matched to a gene: 10. This CDR3 comprises 14 residues. CDR3 sequence reads: CASSSVPGGLEQYF. CDR3 DNA sequence: TGTGCCAGCAGCTCCGTTCCGGGAGGCTTGGAGCAGTACTTC.

The chain is built from TRBV29-1 and TRBJ1-1; D possibly corresponds to TRBD1 (5 bases). This CDR3 contains 15 residues. Germline values: CDR1 SQVTM, CDR2 ANQGSEA. V was clipped by 4 bases and J by 4 bases, with 19 bases between them. CDR3 sequence (DNA): TGCAGCGTTGCCGGGGATCACCTGGGGGGCACTGAAGCTTTCTTT. Protein product: CSVAGDHLGGTEAFF. Combining the CDR3 with reference TRBV29-1 and TRBJ1-1 gives the whole variable domain SAVISQKPSRDICQRGTSLTIQCQVDSQVTMMFWYRQQPGQSLTLIATANQGSEATYESGFVIDKFPISRPNLTFSTLTVSNMSPEDSSIYLCSVAGDHLGGTEAFFGQGTRLTVV.

This chain links TRBV19 with TRBJ2-7; a possible D gene is TRBD2 (6 bases). CDR3 size: 14 residues. Trimming took 6 bases from V and 3 from J, leaving 15 bases between them. Germline values: CDR1 LNHDA, CDR2 SQIVND (reference sequence). The CDR3 here is CASSPAGWGYEQYF. In DNA form, the CDR3 reads TGTGCCAGTAGCCCGGCGGGGTGGGGCTACGAGCAGTACTTC.

This clone was detected once. V gene TRBV11-2 combines with J gene TRBJ2-1; 10 bases line up with TRBD2. Germline CDR1 SGHAT, CDR2 FQNNGV. The CDR3 loop spans 18 amino acids. V shed 3 bases and J 9 bases; nucleotides not matched to a gene: 17. This CDR3 is CASSFRGTSEKLPVEQFF. CDR3 bases: TGTGCCAGCAGCTTTCGAGGGACTAGCGAAAAACTTCCGGTTGAGCAGTTCTTC.

The chain has TRBV7-8 and TRBJ2-3; D gene uncertain. The V and J ends lost 3 bases and 1 base respectively, with 8 bases between them. The CDR3 loop spans 14 amino acids. Looked up from germline, CDR1 is SGHVS and CDR2 is FQNEAQ. This CDR3 is CASSLGSGTDTQYF. The DNA for the CDR3 is TGTGCCAGCAGCTTGGGCTCCGGCACAGATACGCAGTATTTT.

This chain uses TRBV7-2 with TRBJ2-2; 7 bases agree with TRBD1. The germline V gene encodes CDR1 SGHTA and CDR2 FQGNSA. V lost 1 base to trimming and J lost 8 bases; unmatched junction nucleotides: 10. The CDR3 runs 16 residues. CDR3 sequence (DNA): TGTGCCAGCAGCTTAGGTCGACAGGGCCCGACTGGGGAGCTGTTTTTT. Translating gives CASSLGRQGPTGELFF.

The chain recombines TRBV25-1 with TRBJ2-7; D is undetermined. This CDR3 spans 13 amino acids. Trimming took 3 bases from V and 0 from J, leaving 6 bases between them. Germline V gene sequence: CDR1 MGHDK, CDR2 SYGVNS. CDR3 sequence reads: CASSEGISYEQYF. Written as DNA, the CDR3 is TGTGCCAGCAGTGAGGGCATCTCCTACGAGCAGTACTTC.

The chain couples TRBV5-5 to TRBJ1-2; D uncertain. V was pared by 4 bases and J by 4 bases, with 8 bases between. CDR3 size: 12 residues. The V gene's germline CDR1 is SGHKS and CDR2 YYEKEE (reference sequence). CDR3 loop: CASSGHSYGYTF. CDR3 coding DNA: TGTGCCAGCAGCGGTCACAGCTATGGCTACACCTTC.

This rearrangement joins TRBV4-3 to TRBJ2-1, with 9 bases lining up with TRBD1. There are 15 residues in the CDR3. Germline loops: CDR1 LGHNA, CDR2 YSLEER. Trimming removed 4 bases from V and 3 bases from J; junction bases left unmatched: 4. In nucleotides, the CDR3 is TGCGCCAGCAGCCCGGACAGGGGTATCTACAATGAGCAGTTCTTC. Translation: CASSPDRGIYNEQFF.

This clone is judged medium-sized. The gene calls are TRBV4-3 and TRBJ2-7; tentatively, D is TRBD2 (6 bases). Germline V gives CDR1 LGHNA, CDR2 YSLEER. This CDR3 is 13 amino acids long. The germline V and J ends were trimmed by 0 bases and 3 bases, with 6 bases remaining between them. Here the CDR3 reads CASSQDSGYEQYF. In DNA, the CDR3 is TGCGCCAGCAGCCAAGATAGCGGCTACGAGCAGTACTTC.

The chain carries TRBV9 and TRBJ2-7; TRBD2 might be the D (6 bases). CDR3 length: 14 residues. Germline loops: CDR1 SGDLS, CDR2 YYNGEE. V dropped 0 bases and J dropped 6 bases, with 13 bases sitting between them. The CDR3 nucleotides read TGTGCCAGCAGCGTAGACGGGGGAGTCTCCGAGCAGTACTTC. Protein product: CASSVDGGVSEQYF.

This chain links TRBV19 with TRBJ1-1; D remains ambiguous. Germline V CDR1 and CDR2: LNHDA, SQIVND (reference sequence). The ends were cut back, 6 bases at V and 1 base at J, with 9 bases in the middle. CDR3 length equals 13 residues. CDR3 protein: CASRRFPNTEAFF. In DNA form, the CDR3 reads TGTGCCAGTAGGCGGTTCCCGAACACTGAAGCTTTCTTT.